The rows below give T cell receptor beta chains drawn from one sample of a study of cytomegalovirus exposure and HLA in healthy donors. Sequencing used immunoSEQ multiplex PCR; TCRdb keeps in-frame clones, though not all of them. Seen here are approximately 210,000 clones, roughly three quarters observed once, and the top ten hold about 1.6%. The sample taken for sequencing was PBMCs. The receptor source for this set is a woman aged 50 to 65 in good health and CMV-seronegative. Each CDR3 is given with its conserved first and last residue. Each record gives: V gene, J gene, clone size, D gene, CDR3 DNA, CDR3 protein. The D gene is left open where the match is weak. Clone size is shown for a subset of rows, as once, few, many or a class of expanded clone.

>TRBV10-3|TRBJ1-2|NA|NA
TGTGCCATCAATAACAGGGTTGGCTACACCTTC
CAINNRVGYTF
>TRBV19|TRBJ1-2|NA|NA
TGTGCCAGTAGTATGGGGAGATCAACCCTCTATGGCTACACCTTC
CASSMGRSTLYGYTF
>TRBV15|TRBJ1-2|few|TRBD1
TGTGCCACCAGCAGAGCAGACAGGGGCTATGACTATGGCTACACCTTC
CATSRADRGYDYGYTF
>TRBV18|TRBJ1-3|NA|TRBD1
TGTGCCAGCTCATCCTTGGACAGGGCGGGAAACACCATATATTTT
CASSSLDRAGNTIYF
>TRBV9|TRBJ1-4|NA|TRBD1
TGTGCCAGCAGCGCACTAGGGGGCTCTAATGAAAAACTGTTTTTT
CASSALGGSNEKLFF
>TRBV7-9|TRBJ1-2|NA|NA
TGTGCCAGCAGCCCCAGGTCTGACTATGGCTACACCTTC
CASSPRSDYGYTF
>TRBV7-8|TRBJ2-2|NA|NA
TGTGCCAGCAGCTTGAGCGACAGACCGAACACCGGGGAGCTGTTTTTT
CASSLSDRPNTGELFF
>TRBV29-1|TRBJ2-1|NA|NA
TGCAGCGGCCGAGGGGGGGCGGATGAGCAGTTCTTC
CSGRGGADEQFF
>TRBV5-6|TRBJ1-1|NA|TRBD1
TGTGCCAGCGCCTCCTACAGGGGTGAAGCTTTCTTT
CASASYRGEAFF
>TRBV7-9|TRBJ2-5|once|TRBD2
TGTGCCAGCAGCTTAGCGGGGGGGTCGAAGCGTCAAGAGACCCAGTACTTC
CASSLAGGSKRQETQYF
>TRBV6-5|TRBJ2-3|NA|NA
TGTGCCAGCAGTTATAGGGGTTGGTACACAGATACGCAGTATTTT
CASSYRGWYTDTQYF
>TRBV4-2|TRBJ2-7|NA|TRBD2
TGTGCCAGCAGCCTTCTAGCGGGGGAGGCGTACGAGCAGTACTTC
CASSLLAGEAYEQYF
>TRBV4-1|TRBJ1-1|NA|NA
TGCGCCAGCAGCCAAGAAAGAGGGTCGCAGCGGAGGACTGAAGCTTTCTTT
CASSQERGSQRRTEAFF
>TRBV18|TRBJ1-1|NA|NA
TGTGCCAGCTCACTTAACAGGGACACTGAAGCTTTCTTT
CASSLNRDTEAFF
>TRBV13|TRBJ2-7|few|NA
TGTGCCAGCAGCTTAGGGGCAGGTAACTACGAGCAGTACTTC
CASSLGAGNYEQYF
>TRBV25-1|TRBJ1-4|NA|TRBD1
TGTGCCAGCAGTGAATGGGGGGACAGGGCAACTAATGAAAAACTGTTTTTT
CASSEWGDRATNEKLFF
>TRBV14|TRBJ2-6|NA|NA
TGTGCCAGCAGCCAAGCTCCTCTCTGGGGGCAGGGGGCCAACGTCCTGACTTTC
CASSQAPLWGQGANVLTF
>TRBV7-3|TRBJ2-1|NA|TRBD2
TGTGCCAGCAGCCCCCGGCTAGCGGGGGGGCTCAATGAGCAGTTCTTC
CASSPRLAGGLNEQFF
>TRBV10-3|TRBJ2-5|NA|TRBD2
TGTGCCATCAGTGAGTTAGCGGGGACACAAGAGACCCAGTACTTC
CAISELAGTQETQYF
>TRBV4-1|TRBJ1-2|NA|NA
TGCGCCAGCAGCCCCCTAGGACTTAGTCACCTCTATGGCTACACCTTC
CASSPLGLSHLYGYTF
>TRBV28|TRBJ2-2|few|TRBD1
TGTGCCAGCAGGGGGACAGGGAACACCGGGGAGCTGTTTTTT
CASRGTGNTGELFF
>TRBV28|TRBJ2-5|NA|TRBD1
TGTGCCAGCAGTTCGACAGGGGGCCAAGAGACCCAGTACTTC
CASSSTGGQETQYF
>TRBV6-1|TRBJ2-5|NA|TRBD1
TGTGCCAGCACGGCAGGGGGAGCCCAAGAGACCCAGTACTTC
CASTAGGAQETQYF
>TRBV4-1|TRBJ2-2|NA|TRBD2
TGCGCCAGCAGCCGCCGGACTAGCGGGGGGGCCGTATGGGAGCTGTTTTTT
CASSRRTSGGAVWELFF
>TRBV5-1|TRBJ2-1|NA|NA
TGCGCCAGCAGTCCTACCGTCCTTAGCAATGAGCAGTTCTTC
CASSPTVLSNEQFF
>TRBV5-1|TRBJ2-2|NA|NA
TGCGCCAGCAGCCCAGAGCGAGCAGTGATCGGGGAGCTGTTTTTT
CASSPERAVIGELFF
>TRBV19|TRBJ1-5|NA|TRBD1
TGTGCCAGTAGTCCAACGACAGGGGTCGGGAATCAGCCCCAGCATTTT
CASSPTTGVGNQPQHF
>TRBV6-5|TRBJ1-6|NA|TRBD1
TGTGCCAGCACTTTACTGGTAGGGGGCCCTTCACCCCTCCACTTT
CASTLLVGGPSPLHF
>TRBV4-3|TRBJ1-1|NA|NA
TGCGCCAGCAGCCAAGACAGAGGGAAAGCTTTCTTT
CASSQDRGKAFF
>TRBV2|TRBJ1-2|NA|NA
TGTGCCAGCAGTTTTACCCGGTTCGGCTACACCTTC
CASSFTRFGYTF
>TRBV28|TRBJ2-6|once|NA
TGTGCCAGCAGACCTTCAGGGGCTGGGGCCAACGTCCTGACTTTC
CASRPSGAGANVLTF
>TRBV5-1|TRBJ2-1|few|TRBD2
TGCGCCAGCGGGCCAAATACCGGGACTAGCTCCCATGAGCAGTTCTTC
CASGPNTGTSSHEQFF
>TRBV2|TRBJ2-1|few|NA
TGTGCAAAGGACAGAGCCCCCCATGAGCAGTTCTTC
CAKDRAPHEQFF